This T cell receptor beta chain was captured in a study of cytomegalovirus exposure and HLA in healthy donors. Germline CDR1 reads SNHLY; CDR2 reads FYNNEI. J lost 3 bases, V lost 5 bases, and 8 bases had no gene match. The CDR3 runs to 16 residues. Primers included in the PCR were 60 Vbeta and 13 Jbeta primers. Produced via immunoSEQ multiplex PCR; TCRdb's table is partial and in-frame only. Of about 200,000 clones listed, 70% to 85% were seen once; the top ten hold about 1.8%. On this clone itself: Antigen unknown.

Everyone who donated was a healthy bone marrow donor. The study's findings and limits: There were about 160 TCR beta chains listed as cytomegalovirus-associated.

The V call is TRBV2, the J call TRBJ2-7; 12 bases map to TRBD2. Sequenced: PBMCs. This receptor was obtained from a middle-aged man in good health and CMV-seronegative. The CDR3 loop reads CASSPHRLAGDYEQYF. DNA for the CDR3: TGTGCCAGCAGTCCCCACCGACTAGCGGGAGACTACGAGCAGTACTTC.